This T cell receptor beta chain appears in the sequencing data of a study of T cell repertoires in cytomegalovirus infection. This clonotype came up a few times. MiXCR, applied by TCRdb to the reads, yields one record per CDR3 protein. The repertoire holds about 740,000 distinct CDR3 sequences, with about a third as singletons. The CDR3 spans 14 residues. The germline V gene has CDR1 SGHVS and CDR2 FNYEAQ. V was shortened by 5 bases and J by 10 bases, with 15 bases between the two germline ends. The chain carries TRBV7-6 and TRBJ1-6; a weak D match, TRBD1 (5 bases). The receptor's source is a human donor in good health (CMV status not recorded). Some clones in this sample may be carry-over from other donors' samples. Sequenced sample: PBMCs. CDR3 residues: CASSRDQGRSPLHF. In DNA form, the CDR3 reads TGTGCCAGCAGCAGAGACCAGGGAAGGTCACCCCTCCACTTT.